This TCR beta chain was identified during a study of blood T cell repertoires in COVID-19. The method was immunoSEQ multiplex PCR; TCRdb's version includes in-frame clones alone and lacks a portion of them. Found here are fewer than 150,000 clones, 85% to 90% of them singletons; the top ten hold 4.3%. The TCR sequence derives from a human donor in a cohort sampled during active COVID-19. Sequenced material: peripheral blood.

In DNA form, the CDR3 reads TGTGCCAGCAGCCGACAGGGGGCGAACACCGGGGAGCTGTTTTTT. As protein: CASSRQGANTGELFF. The rearrangement uses TRBV14 and TRBJ2-2; the match to TRBD1 covers 9 bases. Germline CDR1 and CDR2: SGHDN and FVKESK. Trimming cost V 4 bases and J 0 bases; bases outside gene matches: 0. There are 15 residues in the CDR3. The entire variable domain, with the rest obtained from reference TRBV14 and TRBJ2-2, is as follows: EAGVTQFPSHSVIEKGQTVTLRCDPISGHDNLYWYRRVMGKEIKFLLHFVKESKQDESGMPNNRFLAERTGGTYSTLKVQPAELEDSGVYFCASSRQGANTGELFFGEGSRLTVL.